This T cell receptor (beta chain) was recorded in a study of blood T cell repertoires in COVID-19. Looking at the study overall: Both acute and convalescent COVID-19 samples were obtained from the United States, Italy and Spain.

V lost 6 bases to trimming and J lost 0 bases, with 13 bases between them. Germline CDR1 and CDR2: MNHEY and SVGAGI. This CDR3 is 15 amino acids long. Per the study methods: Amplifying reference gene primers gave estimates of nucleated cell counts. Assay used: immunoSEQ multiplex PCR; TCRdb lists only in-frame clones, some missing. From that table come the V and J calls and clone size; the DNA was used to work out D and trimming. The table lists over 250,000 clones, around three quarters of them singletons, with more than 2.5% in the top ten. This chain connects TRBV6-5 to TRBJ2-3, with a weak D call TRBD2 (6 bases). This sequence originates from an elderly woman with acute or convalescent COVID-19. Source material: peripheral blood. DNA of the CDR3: TGTGCCAGCAGCCCCCTGGCGGGAAGCACAGATACGCAGTATTTT. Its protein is CASSPLAGSTDTQYF.